The T cell receptor (beta chain) under discussion was sequenced for a study of T cells after yellow fever vaccination (dated by TCRdb to the late 2010s). In terms of the full investigation: The SMART-Seq v4 Ultra Low Input RNA kit was used to prepare libraries from fractions with low cell numbers. To follow T-cell clones before and after both primary and booster YFV17D yellow fever vaccination, bulk TCR alpha and beta repertoires underwent longitudinal sequencing. The cohort comprised two healthy male donors, one aged 18 to 29 and one aged 30 to 40 years. Blood samples were taken at several timepoints before and after primary and secondary immunization, and bulk PBMC replicates and cell subsets were isolated.

The sample's treatment or condition label, in plain terms: live attenuated yellow fever vaccine strain. PBMCs were isolated from peripheral blood using a standard Ficoll-Paque protocol. Dynabeads CD4 and CD8 positive selection kits were used to isolate the CD4 and CD8 T-cell fractions. RNA was extracted with TriZol from bulk PBMCs, CD4 and CD8 fractions, and dextramer-positive and dextramer-negative fractions. As regards this clonotype: Its recognized antigen is unknown. No base qualities exist here, and no much larger clone lies one base off it.

TCR cDNA was synthesized by 5'RACE template switching, which introduced a universal primer site and unique molecular identifiers. cDNA synthesis was primed from both the TCR alpha and TCR beta constant segments. Two PCR steps were used to amplify libraries, with sample barcodes and sequencing adapters being added in the second step. Sequencing of libraries was performed on Illumina HiSeq 2500 (2x100 bp) or NovaSeq (2x150 bp). The original methods were these. MIGEC handled demultiplexing of reads and collapsing into UMI consensus sequences, while MiXCR performed V(D)J alignment. Vaccine-responding clonotypes were defined with edgeR using replicate PBMC samples, requiring FDR below 0.01 and a log2 fold change above 5 up to day 15. Bulk clonotypes were assigned CD4 or CD8 identity according to which sequenced CD4 or CD8 repertoire held them at higher abundance. TCRdb reran the public reads through fastp at Q25 and MiXCR, keeping productive beta chains. Rows with a matching CDR3 protein are joined into one entry that keeps the most common DNA and genes. The V and J calls and clone size are TCRdb's, not the authors'. The sample contains about 120,000 distinct CDR3 sequences, 8.4% of them found a single time. About 25% of the sample belongs to the ten largest clones.

General study outcomes and caveats: A small fraction of clonotypes showed up in both the CD4 and CD8 compartments, probably as a result of convergent recombination. The secondary T-cell response was weaker than the primary response but faster, peaking on day 5 instead of day 15. Only two donors were included in the study, so the extent to which the findings can be generalized is limited. After the booster, most clones that had expanded after primary vaccination were detected again (approximately 96% of CD4 and more than 85% of CD8), suggesting broad maintenance of memory. Computational filtering was required because FACS-sorted repertoires could contain abundant contaminating clonotypes from the bulk population.

The specimen comprised CD8+ T cells sorted from PBMCs, sampled 45 days after the yellow fever booster vaccination. This clonotype was sampled from a young man who received the YFV17D yellow fever vaccine.

The nucleotides are TGCAGTGCTAGAGATATCAGAGAAGGGCAAGAGACCCAGTACTTC. This translates into CSARDIREGQETQYF. Here the chain combines TRBV20-1 and TRBJ2-5; the D gene lacks a confident call. The CDR3 runs 15 amino acids, cysteine and phenylalanine included. Only the CDR3 region is kept as DNA, spanning 45 bases read in frame from base 1. CDR1 and CDR2 are drawn from the germline V gene (reference sequence): DFQATT, SNEGSKA. Trimming removed 0 bases from V and 2 bases from J, leaving 13 bases between the germline ends.